Listed below are T cell receptor beta chains from one sample, sequenced in a study of cytomegalovirus exposure and HLA in healthy donors. TCRdb keeps only in-frame clones here, not all; method: immunoSEQ multiplex PCR. This sample carries 95,000 to 150,000 clones, 75% to 90% of them seen once, and the ten largest clones take more than 8%. The sample consisted of PBMCs. The origin of the receptors is a man aged 30-40 years in good health and CMV-seropositive. Both conserved end residues are part of each CDR3. D genes are given only for firm matches. Size values are once, few and many counts, or a class for expanded clones, and some rows have none.

>TRBV27|NA|TRBD1|TRBJ2-5
TGTGCCAGCACCGTAGCAGGGGGCTCAGGGGAGACCCAGTACTTC
CASTVAGGSGETQYF
>TRBV12-5|NA|NA|TRBJ2-6
TGTGCTAGTGGCGCGTCCCAGGGGTTCACTGGGGCCAACGTCCTGACTTTC
CASGASQGFTGANVLTF
>TRBV5-1|NA|TRBD1|TRBJ2-5
TGCGCCAGCAGCCGGACAGGGGTTCAGGAGACCCAGTACTTC
CASSRTGVQETQYF
>TRBV19|NA|NA|TRBJ1-1
TGTGCCAGTAGTTCCCGGGCGGGGGGTGAAGCTTTCTTT
CASSSRAGGEAFF
>TRBV27|NA|TRBD2|TRBJ2-2
TGTGCCAGCAGTCCTATGGGGGGGGACGGGACCGGGGAGCTGTTTTTT
CASSPMGGDGTGELFF
>TRBV6-5|NA|NA|TRBJ1-1
TGTGCCAGCAGTTACACAGAGAACACTGAAGCTTTCTTT
CASSYTENTEAFF
>TRBV10-2|NA|NA|TRBJ2-7
TGCGCCAGCAGGTTGTCAGGGGAGACCTACGAGCAGTACTTC
CASRLSGETYEQYF
>TRBV7-8|NA|NA|TRBJ1-5
TGTGCCAGCAGCCCCCTGAGGGAGGCCGGGCCCCAGCATTTT
CASSPLREAGPQHF
>TRBV5-1|NA|TRBD1|TRBJ2-3
TGCGCCAGCAGCCGGACAGGAACTAGCACAGATACGCAGTATTTT
CASSRTGTSTDTQYF
>TRBV25-1|once|TRBD1|TRBJ2-7
TGTGCCAGCAGTGAACCCGATGGGACAGGGAGCTCCTACGAGCAGTACTTC
CASSEPDGTGSSYEQYF
>TRBV2|NA|TRBD2|TRBJ2-5
TGTGCCAGCAGGTTTGAGGGAGCGGGGTCGCACTTC
CASRFEGAGSHF
>TRBV9|NA|TRBD1|TRBJ2-5
TGTGCCAGCAGCTTAGGGACAGGGAGAAAGACCCAGTACTTC
CASSLGTGRKTQYF
>TRBV6-1|once|NA|TRBJ1-3
TGTGCCAGCAGTGAAGCGCTAGGGGTAGGCGGAAACACCATATATTTT
CASSEALGVGGNTIYF
>TRBV7-3|NA|NA|TRBJ2-3
TGTGCCAGCAGCTCCCTGGCAGGGGGGAACACAAATACGCAGTATTTT
CASSSLAGGNTNTQYF
>TRBV5-1|NA|TRBD1|TRBJ2-3
TGCGCCAGCGGAGGCGACCGGGACAGGGGGCGCAGGGGGATCACAGATACGCAGTATTTT
CASGGDRDRGRRGITDTQYF
>TRBV6-6|NA|NA|TRBJ1-6
TGTGCCAGCAGTTACATGCCCGGGAGGGATTCACCCCTCCACTTT
CASSYMPGRDSPLHF
>TRBV27|NA|TRBD2|TRBJ2-3
TGTGCCAGCAGCCGGACTAGCGGGGGGTATGATACGCAGTATTTT
CASSRTSGGYDTQYF
>TRBV5-1|NA|TRBD1|TRBJ1-1
TGCGCCAGCAGCTTAGGGGGCCCCATGAACACTGAAGCTTTCTTT
CASSLGGPMNTEAFF
>TRBV12-5|NA|TRBD1|TRBJ1-4
TGTGCTAGTGGTTTACAGCGGGACAGGGAGGGGGAAAAACTGTTTTTT
CASGLQRDREGEKLFF
>TRBV7-2|NA|TRBD1|TRBJ2-4
TGTGCCAGCAGCTTAGGGGACAGGGGTACCATTCAGTACTTC
CASSLGDRGTIQYF
>TRBV10-2|NA|NA|TRBJ2-7
TGCGCCAGCAGTGATCAAAGCACCCTCTCCTACGAGCAGTACTTC
CASSDQSTLSYEQYF
>TRBV28|NA|NA|TRBJ2-1
TGTGCCAGCAATGAGGGTGGAAATGAGCAGTTCTTC
CASNEGGNEQFF
>TRBV19|NA|TRBD2|TRBJ2-7
TGTGCCAGTAGTATAGAAGCGGGGCCGGGCGAGCAGTACTTC
CASSIEAGPGEQYF
>TRBV9|NA|NA|TRBJ2-7
TGTGCCAGCAGCGTAGATGAGGGGAGGCACGAGCAGTACTTC
CASSVDEGRHEQYF
>TRBV6-6|NA|TRBD1|TRBJ1-2
TGTGCCAGCAGTTACCCGGGACAGGGAGGTCGCTACACCTTC
CASSYPGQGGRYTF
>TRBV7-9|NA|NA|TRBJ2-7
TGTGCCAGCAGCTTAGAGGGAGCCGAGCAGTACTTC
CASSLEGAEQYF
>TRBV15|NA|TRBD1|TRBJ2-7
TGTGCCACCAGCAGGCTACCCGTCGACAGGGGGACATACGAGCAGTACTTC
CATSRLPVDRGTYEQYF
>TRBV7-8|NA|TRBD2|TRBJ2-3
TGTGCCAGCAGCCCAAAAGACCTAGCGGTACCGTATTTT
CASSPKDLAVPYF
>TRBV7-3|NA|NA|TRBJ2-6
TGTGCCAGCAGCTTAGTAGCAGGGCCCGGGGCCAACGTCCTGACTTTC
CASSLVAGPGANVLTF
>TRBV19|NA|TRBD1|TRBJ2-3
TGTGCCAGTAGTATAATTGGACAGGGGACAGATACGCAGTATTTT
CASSIIGQGTDTQYF
>TRBV11-1|NA|TRBD2|TRBJ2-1
TGTGCCAGCAGCTTAGCTAGGGCGGGGGGCATATACAATGAGCAGTTCTTC
CASSLARAGGIYNEQFF
>TRBV27|NA|TRBD1|TRBJ1-2
TGTGCCAGCAGCCTTCGACAGGGGCTGGGCTACACCTTC
CASSLRQGLGYTF
>TRBV5-1|NA|NA|TRBJ1-2
TGCGCCAGCAGCTTGGGTTGGGACACCCCCTATGGCTACACCTTC
CASSLGWDTPYGYTF
>TRBV9|NA|NA|TRBJ1-4
TGTGCCAGCAGCGTAAGCCGGGGTGACGGGGAGGAAAAACTGTTTTTT
CASSVSRGDGEEKLFF
>TRBV7-9|NA|NA|TRBJ1-1
TGTGCCAGCAGTGGGCCGACGGGGGGCCCTGAAGCTTTCTTT
CASSGPTGGPEAFF
>TRBV18|NA|NA|TRBJ2-7
TGTGCCAGCTCACCCTCGGGTAGACCCTACGAGCAGTACTTC
CASSPSGRPYEQYF
>TRBV6-5|NA|NA|TRBJ2-1
TGTGCCAGCAGTTCGGCAGGGTTAAATGAGCAGTTCTTC
CASSSAGLNEQFF
>TRBV2|NA|TRBD1|TRBJ1-1
TGTGCCAGCAGCCAAAGGACAGGGGCCCAAGAAGCTTTCTTT
CASSQRTGAQEAFF
>TRBV10-1|NA|NA|TRBJ1-2
TGCGCCAGCAGTGACAGCCCGGAGAGTAACTATGGCTACACCTTC
CASSDSPESNYGYTF
>TRBV6-4|NA|TRBD1|TRBJ2-2
TGTGCCAGCAGGGGACAGGGTGGCACCGGGGAGCTGTTTTTT
CASRGQGGTGELFF
>TRBV25-1|NA|NA|TRBJ2-1
TGTGCCAGCAGTGAATTGTCCCGGGGACTCTACAATGAGCAGTTCTTC
CASSELSRGLYNEQFF
>TRBV19|NA|TRBD1|TRBJ2-7
TGTGCCAGTAAGAGGGACAGGGGAGCCGACGAGCAGTACTTC
CASKRDRGADEQYF
>TRBV19|NA|NA|TRBJ1-2
TGTGCCAGTAGCAGACAACATTCAGCGGGGGTCTCAGGCGGCTACACCTTC
CASSRQHSAGVSGGYTF
>TRBV18|NA|TRBD1|TRBJ2-7
TGTGCCAGCTCACCTAATTTTTCGGGACAGCTTTACGAGCAGTACTTC
CASSPNFSGQLYEQYF
>TRBV28|NA|TRBD2|TRBJ2-2
TGTGCCAGCAGTTTCTCGCCTAGCGGGACCGGGGAGCTGTTTTTT
CASSFSPSGTGELFF
>TRBV19|once|NA|TRBJ2-2
TGTGCCAGTAGCCCCCTGAGCGGGGAGCTGTTTTTT
CASSPLSGELFF
>TRBV21-1|NA|NA|TRBJ1-6
TGTGCCAGCAGCAACCACCGGGACAGCTATAATTCACCCCTCCACTTT
CASSNHRDSYNSPLHF
>TRBV29-1|NA|TRBD1|TRBJ1-4
TGCAGCGTTACAGGGGTTGCTGCAACTAATGAAAAACTGTTTTTT
CSVTGVAATNEKLFF
>TRBV5-1|NA|NA|TRBJ2-7
TGCGCCAGCAGCTCGCACGGTGACGAGCAGTACTTC
CASSSHGDEQYF
>TRBV2|NA|TRBD1|TRBJ1-2
TGTGCCAGCAGAGGACAGGGCGGGAATGGCTACACCTTC
CASRGQGGNGYTF
>TRBV2|NA|TRBD1|TRBJ1-2
TGTGCCAGCAGTCAGGGGGAGAACTATGGCTACACCTTC
CASSQGENYGYTF